This entry concerns a single TCR beta chain. The data stem from a study of blood T cell repertoires in COVID-19. Across the study: Whether acute or convalescent, the COVID-19 samples came from the United States, Italy and Spain.

Original handling: Amplifying reference gene primers gave estimates of nucleated cell counts. The method was immunoSEQ multiplex PCR; TCRdb's version includes in-frame clones alone and lacks a portion of them. V and J calls and clone size are those listed in that table; D and trimming were worked out from the DNA. The sample comprises hundreds of thousands of clones, more than 80% of which are singletons, and over 0.2% rests with the top ten. The V end lost 0 bases, the J end lost 2 bases, and 12 bases lay between the germline ends. CDR3 length equals 16 residues. Germline CDR1 and CDR2: MGHRA and YSYEKL.

This TCR was recovered from a woman aged 18-30 years with acute or convalescent COVID-19. The rearrangement joins TRBV4-1 to TRBJ2-3; possibly TRBD1 for D (5 bases). The material sequenced was peripheral blood. CDR3 DNA: TGCGCCAGCAGCCAAGAGCGACAGAGATACACAGATACGCAGTATTTT. Translating gives CASSQERQRYTDTQYF.